A selection of T cell receptor beta chains follows, all from one sample in a study of CD8 T cells in ankylosing spondylitis. One entry per CDR3 protein results from TCRdb running MiXCR on the 5' RACE reads. Of some 70,000 distinct CDR3 sequences detected, over 4% appear once; the ten largest clones hold approximately 2.1%. Sequencing was performed on blood, either unsorted or a sorted T cell fraction (not recorded which). These receptor sequences come from a male donor with ankylosing spondylitis or in good health (not recorded which). Each CDR3 is given with its conserved first and last residue.

j_call: TRBJ1-5; v_call: TRBV12-3/TRBV12-4; cdr3_aa: CASSLQGAQPQHF
j_call: TRBJ1-6; v_call: TRBV5-1; cdr3_aa: CASSLVTSGTSSYNSPLHF
j_call: TRBJ1-1; v_call: TRBV5-4; cdr3_aa: CASRDGTDMNTEAFF
j_call: TRBJ2-5; v_call: TRBV9; cdr3_aa: CASSVTGTETQYF
j_call: TRBJ2-3; v_call: TRBV9; cdr3_aa: CASSVGGADTQYF
j_call: TRBJ1-1; v_call: TRBV7-2; cdr3_aa: CASSLGTGVRITEAFF
j_call: TRBJ2-1; v_call: TRBV24-1; cdr3_aa: CATSDPQRGAIYNEQFF
j_call: TRBJ2-6; v_call: TRBV12-3/TRBV12-4; cdr3_aa: CASSLGGSGANVLTF
j_call: TRBJ1-1; v_call: TRBV3-1; cdr3_aa: CASSQGGREAFF
j_call: TRBJ2-3; v_call: TRBV3-1; cdr3_aa: CASSQDRGGISTDTQYF
j_call: TRBJ1-5; v_call: TRBV12-3/TRBV12-4; cdr3_aa: CASSQGSQNQPQHF
j_call: TRBJ1-5; v_call: TRBV5-5; cdr3_aa: CASSVGQGGNQPQHF
j_call: TRBJ2-7; v_call: TRBV7-9; cdr3_aa: CASSFPRNRQGSEQYF
j_call: TRBJ2-3; v_call: TRBV6-4; cdr3_aa: CASSDGGAGETDTQYF
j_call: TRBJ2-5; v_call: TRBV5-1; cdr3_aa: CASSVNLGKTQYF
j_call: TRBJ2-5; v_call: TRBV12-3/TRBV12-4; cdr3_aa: CASSPGAKETQYF
j_call: TRBJ1-4; v_call: TRBV5-1; cdr3_aa: CASSFRGQDEKLFF
j_call: TRBJ2-5; v_call: TRBV28; cdr3_aa: CASSPGTEETQYF
j_call: TRBJ1-4; v_call: TRBV5-1; cdr3_aa: CASSSQRALRLEKLFF
j_call: TRBJ1-1; v_call: TRBV3-1; cdr3_aa: CASSPGLVESEAFF
j_call: TRBJ2-2; v_call: TRBV18; cdr3_aa: CASSGGGNTGELFF
j_call: TRBJ2-2; v_call: TRBV4-1; cdr3_aa: CASSQDVGDSTGELFF
j_call: TRBJ1-6; v_call: TRBV3-1; cdr3_aa: CASSQGASRGRPLHF
j_call: TRBJ2-1; v_call: TRBV5-1; cdr3_aa: CASSLQGTPQFF
j_call: TRBJ2-1; v_call: TRBV28; cdr3_aa: CASSLWPDVGGLSRQAKDYNEQFF
j_call: TRBJ1-1; v_call: TRBV28; cdr3_aa: CASSLGQGEAFF
j_call: TRBJ2-7; v_call: TRBV5-1; cdr3_aa: CASSPETRRTYEQYF
j_call: TRBJ2-1; v_call: TRBV20-1; cdr3_aa: CSAREGGGSYNEQFF
j_call: TRBJ2-7; v_call: TRBV20-1; cdr3_aa: CSALVPLRYEQYF
j_call: TRBJ2-7; v_call: TRBV20-1; cdr3_aa: CSAIHRGGSYEQYF
j_call: TRBJ2-1; v_call: TRBV6-1; cdr3_aa: CASSLAGGRYNEQFF
j_call: TRBJ2-1; v_call: TRBV10-2; cdr3_aa: CASSRTGWDEQFF
j_call: TRBJ1-5; v_call: TRBV3-1; cdr3_aa: CASSQEGLRGQPQHF
j_call: TRBJ2-2; v_call: TRBV5-1; cdr3_aa: CASSLVGVEEPGELFF
j_call: TRBJ2-3; v_call: TRBV9; cdr3_aa: CASSVEPGPQLDTQYF
j_call: TRBJ2-1; v_call: TRBV7-2; cdr3_aa: CASSRSGTGSSNEQFF
j_call: TRBJ2-1; v_call: TRBV29-1; cdr3_aa: CSVDWWGGYNEQFF
j_call: TRBJ1-5; v_call: TRBV15; cdr3_aa: CATSRDRPALGPQHF
j_call: TRBJ2-1; v_call: TRBV10-1; cdr3_aa: CASSEVGTGGWNEQFF
j_call: TRBJ2-7; v_call: TRBV29-1; cdr3_aa: CSVYFDNWHPYEQYF